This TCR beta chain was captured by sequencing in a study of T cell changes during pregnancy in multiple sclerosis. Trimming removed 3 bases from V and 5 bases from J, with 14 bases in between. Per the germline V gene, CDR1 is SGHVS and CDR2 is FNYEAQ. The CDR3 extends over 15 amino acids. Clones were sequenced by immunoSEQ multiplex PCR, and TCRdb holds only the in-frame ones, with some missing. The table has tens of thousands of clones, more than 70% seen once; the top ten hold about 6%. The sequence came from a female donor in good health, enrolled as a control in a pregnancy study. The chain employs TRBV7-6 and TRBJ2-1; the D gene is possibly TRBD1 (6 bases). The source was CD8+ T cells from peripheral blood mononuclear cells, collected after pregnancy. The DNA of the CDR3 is TGTGCCAGCAGCTTTCTGGGGGCTCCTAACAATGAGCAGTTCTTC. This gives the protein CASSFLGAPNNEQFF.